The rows below give T cell receptor beta chains drawn from one sample of a study of control samples from healthy donors and cancer patients. Measured with immunoSEQ multiplex PCR; TCRdb has only the in-frame clones, and not every one. The sample shows approximately 52,000 clones, about 96% of them seen only once. The sequencing input was blood. The receptors were gathered from a woman younger than 30 in good health. CDR3s include the opening cysteine and the closing phenylalanine or tryptophan. The D gene is left open where the match is weak. The size entry is marked missing in some rows and otherwise reads once, few, many or a size class.

TRBJ1-2 TRBV6-1 NA once CASSEALGAPSNYGYTF TGTGCCAGCAGTGAAGCGCTTGGAGCACCCAGCAACTATGGCTACACCTTC
TRBJ2-7 TRBV7-2 NA NA CASSLSPGPSYEQYF TGTGCCAGCAGCTTATCCCCAGGCCCCTCCTACGAGCAGTACTTC
TRBJ1-1 TRBV4-1 NA NA CASSQRAENTEAFF TGCGCCAGCAGCCAAAGGGCAGAGAACACTGAAGCTTTCTTT
TRBJ1-6 TRBV3-1/TRBV3-2 NA NA CASSLPIRSSPLHF TGTGCCAGCAGCCTCCCCATTAGGAGTTCACCCCTCCACTTT
TRBJ1-2 TRBV7-8 NA NA CASSLKRDNYGYTF TGTGCCAGCAGCTTAAAGCGGGATAACTATGGCTACACCTTC
TRBJ1-5 TRBV19 TRBD1 NA CASNTGTVNQPQHF TGTGCCAGTAATACGGGGACAGTGAATCAGCCCCAGCATTTT
TRBJ1-2 TRBV6-2/TRBV6-3 NA NA CASSYTTGHGYTF TGTGCCAGCAGTTACACCACGGGCCATGGCTACACCTTC
TRBJ2-5 TRBV19 TRBD1 NA CASSRDRETQYF TGTGCCAGTAGCCGGGACAGAGAGACCCAGTACTTC
TRBJ2-1 TRBV6-2/TRBV6-3 TRBD2 NA CASSWEAGLAGTVSYNEQFF TGTGCCAGCAGCTGGGAGGCAGGACTAGCGGGGACCGTATCCTACAATGAGCAGTTCTTC
TRBJ1-6 TRBV10-2 NA NA CASSFGQTSSYNSPLHF TGCGCCAGCAGTTTCGGACAGACAAGCTCCTATAATTCACCCCTCCACTTT
TRBJ2-5 TRBV7-2 TRBD2 NA CASSFGNSGGEETQYF TGTGCCAGCAGCTTTGGTAATAGCGGGGGCGAAGAGACCCAGTACTTC
TRBJ1-6 TRBV10-3 NA NA CAISGGEGISSPLHF TGTGCCATCAGTGGGGGGGAGGGGATCAGTTCACCCCTCCACTTT
TRBJ1-5 TRBV2 NA NA CASSETGISNQPQHF TGTGCCAGCAGTGAAACGGGGATCAGCAATCAGCCCCAGCATTTT
TRBJ2-3 TRBV25-1 NA once CASSEVGRGTDTQYF TGTGCCAGCAGTGAAGTGGGCAGGGGCACAGATACGCAGTATTTT
TRBJ1-2 TRBV5-4 TRBD1 once CASSLGQGQGYTF TGTGCCAGCAGCTTGGGACAGGGACAAGGCTACACCTTC
TRBJ2-7 TRBV13 NA NA CASSSTHTFSYEQYF TGTGCCAGCAGCTCTACTCACACGTTCTCCTACGAGCAGTACTTC
TRBJ1-5 TRBV4-1 NA NA CASSLLWSGNQPQHF TGCGCCAGCAGCCTACTTTGGAGCGGTAATCAGCCCCAGCATTTT
TRBJ1-5 TRBV18 NA NA CASSPGSNQPQHF TGTGCCAGCTCACCCGGGAGCAATCAGCCCCAGCATTTT
TRBJ1-1 TRBV4-1 NA NA CASSQGPGRMNTEAFF TGCGCCAGCAGCCAAGGCCCGGGACGTATGAACACTGAAGCTTTCTTT